This T cell receptor (beta chain) is from a study of neurological immune-mediated disorders. Study as a whole: Of the approximately 34 patients who had multiple sclerosis, around 30 had the relapsing-remitting form and 3 had the secondary progressive form.

With regard to this clonotype: Its antigen is unidentified.

Overall study results and limits: With the multiple sclerosis repertoire cluster, neither clinical nor MRI features showed any association.

5'RACE with 10-nucleotide random UMIs produced the cDNA. A single run covered 15-18 subjects with over 160 million TCR-beta sequences. TCRdb reprocessed the 5' RACE reads with MiXCR, giving one entry per CDR3 protein. This sample has tens of thousands of distinct CDR3 sequences, with 3.6% found just once. The trim removed 4 bases at V and 4 bases at J, leaving 11 bases unmatched. The CDR3 has 16 amino acids. The V gene's germline CDR1 is SGHRS and CDR2 YFSETQ. The V and J genes are TRBV5-1 and TRBJ2-3; 8 bases fit TRBD2. The specimen was PBMCs. The TCR comes from a man aged 25-45 years with multiple sclerosis. Here the CDR3 reads CASSPELPGGPDTQYF. The CDR3 DNA sequence: TGCGCCAGCAGCCCTGAACTTCCGGGAGGGCCAGATACGCAGTATTTT.